These 26 T cell receptor beta chains were sequenced from one sample in a study of shared clonotypes between healthy human individuals. Assay used: immunoSEQ multiplex PCR; TCRdb lists only in-frame clones, some missing. Here the sample spans about 2,200,000 clones, about 92% being singletons. Naivety among CD8 cells was defined by CD45RO negativity and positive CCR7 selection, thereby excluding terminally differentiated effector memory CD45RA+ cells. Sequencing was done on a sample of naive CD8+ T cells from PBMCs. The receptor source for this set is a man aged 18-30 years in good health. Some clones in this sample may be carry-over from other donors' samples.

The V and J genes are TRBV9 and TRBJ2-7; 9 bases align to TRBD2. The CDR3 consists of 18 residues. Germline V CDR1 and CDR2: SGDLS, YYNGEE. V was pared by 3 bases and J by 2 bases, with 15 bases of the junction left unmatched. Written as DNA, the CDR3 is TGTGCCAGCAGCGGTAGCGGGAGCGTCACTCCAAGTCCCTACGAGCAGTACTTC. It translates to CASSGSGSVTPSPYEQYF.

V gene TRBV28 combines with J gene TRBJ1-1; D remains unclear. This CDR3 has 13 residues. The V and J ends lost 2 bases and 0 bases respectively, with 4 bases between them. Per germline, CDR1 MDHEN and CDR2 SYDVKM. CDR3: CASSLDMNTEAFF. The DNA of the CDR3 is TGTGCCAGCAGTTTAGATATGAACACTGAAGCTTTCTTT.

This sequence joins TRBV14 and TRBJ2-5, with 9 nucleotides matching TRBD1. There are 15 residues in the CDR3. V lost 4 bases, J lost 5 bases, and 8 bases stayed unmatched. Germline CDR1 reads SGHDN; CDR2 reads FVKESK. The CDR3 loop is CASSPYTGGFETQYF. Here the CDR3 DNA reads TGTGCCAGCAGCCCATACACAGGGGGCTTTGAGACCCAGTACTTC.

The V call is TRBV7-9, the J call TRBJ2-1, with D perhaps matching TRBD1 or TRBD2 (5 bases each). Trimming stripped 2 bases from V and 6 bases from J, with 14 bases between. Germline values: CDR1 SEHNR, CDR2 FQNEAQ (reference sequence). The CDR3 runs to 15 residues. Written as DNA, the CDR3 is TGTGCCAGCAGCTTAAGAGGGGACCGGACCAATGAGCAGTTCTTC. This gives the protein CASSLRGDRTNEQFF.

Here the CDR3 DNA reads TGTGCCAGCAGCATTAGACTAGCGGGAGGATCGTGGGAGCAGTACTTC. It is translated as CASSIRLAGGSWEQYF. J is TRBJ2-7 and V is TRBV7-2, with 13 bases matching TRBD2. Germline-derived CDR1 and CDR2 are SGHTA and FQGNSA. The CDR3 covers 16 residues. The ends lost 5 bases at V and 7 bases at J; junction bases unmatched: 11.

The J gene is TRBJ2-3, the V gene TRBV2, with unresolved D. The CDR3 length is 11 residues. Trimming shortened V by 4 bases and J by 6 bases, and 5 bases separated the two germline ends. Per germline, CDR1 SNHLY and CDR2 FYNNEI. CDR3 in DNA: TGTGCCAGCAGTGTGGGGGATACGCAGTATTTT. Translating it yields CASSVGDTQYF.

The table lists this clone with a count of one. This sequence joins TRBV6-4 and TRBJ2-1, with TRBD1 matching over 9 bases. Trimming at V came to 0 bases and at J to 9 bases, leaving 3 bases not matched to a gene. The CDR3 is 14 amino acids. Germline CDR1 MRHNA, CDR2 SNTAGT. The CDR3 nucleotides read TGTGCCAGCAGTGACTCAGGGACAGGGCTTGAGCAGTTCTTC. Encoded protein: CASSDSGTGLEQFF.

This rearrangement joins TRBV30 to TRBJ2-3, with 7 bases fitting TRBD2. Germline CDR1 and CDR2: GTSNPN and SVGIG (reference sequence). This CDR3 comprises 15 residues. The trim removed 0 bases at V and 4 bases at J, leaving 7 bases unmatched. The CDR3 loop reads CAWSVFSGLADTQYF. The CDR3 DNA sequence: TGTGCCTGGAGTGTATTTAGCGGGTTGGCAGATACGCAGTATTTT.

The genes are TRBV18 and TRBJ2-7; TRBD1 is a possible D gene (5 bases). The CDR3 spans 14 residues. Trimming removed 3 bases from V and 5 bases from J, with 14 bases in between. Germline loops: CDR1 KGHSH, CDR2 LQKENI. The chain's CDR3 is CASSPDTAPNEQYF. Written as DNA, the CDR3 is TGTGCCAGCTCACCGGACACGGCCCCCAACGAGCAGTACTTC.

This clone showed up just a few times. This chain joins TRBV7-9 and TRBJ1-1, with no clear D. There are 14 residues in the CDR3. The ends were cut back, 1 base at V and 1 base at J, with 7 bases in the middle. Germline V CDR1 and CDR2: SEHNR, FQNEAQ (reference sequence). As DNA, the CDR3 is TGTGCCAGCAGCTTAGATAGCAGGAACACTGAAGCTTTCTTT. This codes for CASSLDSRNTEAFF.

In the case of this clone: Other DNA sequences in the sample encode the same CDR3. CDR3 residues: CASSAGLAGYTF. The CDR3 DNA reads TGCGCCAGTAGCGCGGGATTAGCTGGCTACACCTTC. The rearrangement uses TRBV5-1 and TRBJ1-2; the D is unclear. The CDR3 length is 12 residues. Trimming shortened V by 8 bases and J by 7 bases, and 15 bases separated the two germline ends. The germline CDR1 and CDR2 sequences are SGHRS and YFSETQ. Full variable domain (missing parts from reference TRBV5-1 and TRBJ1-2): KAGVTQTPRYLIKTRGQQVTLSCSPISGHRSVSWYQQTPGQGLQFLFEYFSETQRNKGNFPGRFSGRQFSNSRSEMNVSTLELGDSALYLCASSAGLAGYTFGSGTRLTVV.

The genes are TRBV25-1 and TRBJ2-1, with unresolved D. Germline-derived CDR1 and CDR2 are MGHDK and SYGVNS. This CDR3 spans 13 amino acids. V dropped 3 bases and J dropped 3 bases, with 6 bases sitting between them. The CDR3 loop reads CASSDLVYNEQFF. As DNA, the CDR3 is TGTGCCAGCAGTGACCTGGTCTACAATGAGCAGTTCTTC.

The chain recombines TRBV21-1 with TRBJ1-1. TRBV21-1 has pseudogene status. The CDR3 runs 16 residues. The CDR3 DNA follows: TGTGCCAGCAGCAAAGCGGGGGGATCGGTAACAAAGGAAGCTTTCTTT. This sequence encodes CASSKAGGSVTKEAFF.

The chain combines TRBV13 with TRBJ2-4; weak D call: TRBD2 (6 bases). The CDR3 spans 15 residues. The V end lost 5 bases, the J end lost 1 base, and 12 bases lay between the germline ends. Germline CDR1 reads PRHDT; CDR2 reads FYEKMQ (reference sequence). CDR3: CASSRARGAKNIQYF. CDR3 in DNA: TGTGCCAGCAGCCGGGCCCGGGGGGCCAAAAACATTCAGTACTTC.

Regarding this clone: This specimen includes other DNA sequences encoding the same CDR3. This rearrangement joins TRBV19 to TRBJ2-1, with D unclear. The V and J ends lost 4 bases and 1 base respectively, with 5 bases between them. Germline V gene data show CDR1 as LNHDA and CDR2 as SQIVND (reference sequence). The CDR3 runs to 13 residues. The CDR3 spells CASSTYSYNEQFF. As DNA, the CDR3 is TGTGCCAGTAGTACTTATTCCTACAATGAGCAGTTCTTC.

CDR3 nucleotide sequence: TGCAGCGTTCGTGGTGGCTACGAGCAGTACTTC. This translates into CSVRGGYEQYF. The V and J genes are TRBV29-1 and TRBJ2-5; D not resolved. The DNA end is a closer match to TRBJ2-7, so the J assignment may be wrong. The CDR3 covers 11 residues. Germline V lookup: CDR1 SQVTM, CDR2 ANQGSEA.

This clone was observed a single time. The rearrangement joins TRBV30 to TRBJ2-1, with D possibly matching TRBD2 (6 bases). The germline V gene has CDR1 GTSNPN and CDR2 SVGIG (reference sequence). V was cut by 3 bases and J by 12 bases, with 18 bases left in between. The CDR3 covers 13 residues. The CDR3 spells CAWSLELTRGQFF. CDR3 DNA: TGTGCCTGGAGCCTTGAATTAACGCGGGGGCAGTTCTTC.

The chain has TRBV11-2 and TRBJ2-7, with TRBD1 matching over 12 bases. V trimming: 4 bases; J trimming: 6 bases; junction bases outside the gene matches: 7. This CDR3 contains 15 residues. Germline CDR1 is SGHAT and CDR2 is FQNNGV. The CDR3 sequence: CASSYPGQGASEQYF. CDR3 sequence (DNA): TGTGCCAGCAGCTACCCGGGACAGGGGGCAAGCGAGCAGTACTTC. The full variable domain, with the rest looked up from reference TRBV11-2 and TRBJ2-7, is EAGVAQSPRYKIIEKRQSVAFWCNPISGHATLYWYQQILGQGPKLLIQFQNNGVVDDSQLPKDRFSAERLKGVDSTLKIQPAKLEDSAVYLCASSYPGQGASEQYFGPGTRLTVT.

The chain is built from TRBV9 and TRBJ2-7, with D unresolved. Trimming stripped 4 bases from V and 2 bases from J, with 13 bases between. CDR3 length: 14 amino acids. Germline values: CDR1 SGDLS, CDR2 YYNGEE. CDR3 amino acids: CASSPVYGTYEQYF. The CDR3 DNA follows: TGTGCCAGCAGCCCTGTGTATGGTACCTACGAGCAGTACTTC.

This clone was detected only once. The V gene is TRBV29-1, the J gene TRBJ2-7; perhaps TRBD2 as D (5 bases). V was cut by 6 bases and J by 2 bases, with 14 bases left in between. The CDR3 has 13 amino acids. Germline assignment: CDR1 SQVTM and CDR2 ANQGSEA. The CDR3 loop reads CSVLGGDTYEQYF. For the CDR3, the DNA is TGCAGCGTCCTAGGAGGCGATACCTACGAGCAGTACTTC.

A word on this clone: This sample includes further DNA sequences coding for the same CDR3. This chain uses TRBV7-6 with TRBJ2-3; tentatively, D is TRBD1 (5 bases). Germline assignment: CDR1 SGHVS and CDR2 FNYEAQ. V was clipped by 0 bases and J by 4 bases, with 8 bases between them. This CDR3 spans 14 amino acids. The CDR3 DNA is TGTGCCAGCAGCTTAGCGCAGGGCCCAGATACGCAGTATTTT. Protein product: CASSLAQGPDTQYF.

This chain joins TRBV29-1 and TRBJ2-1; D not resolved. This CDR3 has 11 amino acids. Trimming removed 5 bases from V and 10 bases from J, with 12 bases in between. Germline loops: CDR1 SQVTM, CDR2 ANQGSEA. CDR3 bases: TGCAGCGTTCCTTACGTAAGCGAGCAGTTCTTC. Translated: CSVPYVSEQFF.

Remarks on this clone: Relative to the germline gene, one junction end is altered; a read error may explain this. This sample also contains other DNA sequences that code for the same CDR3. This chain links TRBV2 with TRBJ1-5; D might be TRBD1 (5 bases). The CDR3 loop spans 13 amino acids. Per the germline V gene, CDR1 is SNHLY and CDR2 is FYNNEI. The CDR3 spells CASSEGGNQPQHF. The DNA of the CDR3 is TGTGCCAGCAGCGAAGGGGGCAATCAGCCCCAGCATTTT. The full variable domain, with the rest looked up from reference TRBV2 and TRBJ1-5, is EPEVTQTPSHQVTQMGQEVILRCVPISNHLYFYWYRQILGQKVEFLVSFYNNEISEKSEIFDDQFSVERPDGSNFTLKIRSTKLEDSAMYFCASSEGGNQPQHFGDGTRLSIL.

The genes are TRBV27 and TRBJ2-2, with 8 positions matching TRBD1. This CDR3 contains 16 residues. The germline V gene encodes CDR1 MNHEY and CDR2 SMNVEV (reference sequence). V was pared by 5 bases and J by 4 bases, with 9 bases of the junction left unmatched. CDR3 amino acids: CASSQSPTGATGELFF. The CDR3 DNA reads as TGTGCCAGCAGTCAAAGCCCGACAGGGGCCACCGGGGAGCTGTTTTTT.

In this sample, this clone turned up once. This chain uses TRBV27 with TRBJ1-4, with 8 bases identical to TRBD1. The CDR3 runs 13 residues. CDR1 and CDR2 (germline): MNHEY, SMNVEV (reference sequence). V lost 5 bases to trimming and J lost 7 bases; unmatched junction nucleotides: 3. CDR3 loop: CASSDRGGEKLFF. CDR3 bases: TGTGCCAGCAGTGACAGGGGAGGTGAAAAACTGTTTTTT.

V gene TRBV6-1 combines with J gene TRBJ2-1; no firm D call. Germline CDR1 MNHNS, CDR2 SASEGT. V was pared by 1 base and J by 0 bases, with 10 bases between. This CDR3 comprises 16 residues. The CDR3, as DNA: TGTGCCAGCAGTGAAGAAGGCGTGAGCTCCTACAATGAGCAGTTCTTC. Its protein product is CASSEEGVSSYNEQFF.